Listed below are T cell receptor beta chains from one sample, sequenced in a study of shared clonotypes between healthy human individuals. Method: immunoSEQ multiplex PCR; TCRdb's copy keeps in-frame clones and lacks some. The sample gives hundreds of thousands of clones, roughly 96% of which show up once; 0.2% to 0.25% is in the top ten. Sequencing was done on a sample of naive CD8+ T cells sorted from blood. These receptors all come from a man aged 30-40 years in good health. Each CDR3 is given with its conserved first and last residue. The D gene is left open where the match is weak. A row's size may be missing; if present it is once, few, many or a size class.

J: TRBJ1-4
size: -
D: -
V: TRBV10-3
CDR3: CAISDGQSGEKLFF
DNA: TGTGCCATCAGTGATGGACAGAGCGGGGAAAAACTGTTTTTT

J: TRBJ2-7
size: once
D: TRBD2
V: TRBV6-1
CDR3: CASSLGLYLPKEQYF
DNA: TGTGCCAGCAGTTTGGGACTATACCTACCTAAGGAGCAGTACTTC

J: TRBJ2-7
size: -
D: -
V: TRBV2
CDR3: CASSLPEYSYEQYF
DNA: TGTGCCAGCAGTCTCCCGGAGTACTCCTACGAGCAGTACTTC

J: TRBJ2-7
size: -
D: TRBD2
V: TRBV5-1
CDR3: CASSLSILGEGEQYF
DNA: TGCGCCAGCAGCTTGTCCATATTGGGGGAGGGCGAGCAGTACTTC

J: TRBJ2-7
size: few
D: TRBD2
V: TRBV6-6
CDR3: CASSSPQREGYEQYF
DNA: TGTGCCAGCAGTTCACCTCAGCGGGAGGGTTACGAGCAGTACTTC

J: TRBJ2-1
size: -
D: -
V: TRBV19
CDR3: CASSTLSGAGKNEQFF
DNA: TGTGCCAGTAGTACATTGTCGGGGGCTGGTAAGAATGAGCAGTTCTTC

J: TRBJ1-2
size: -
D: -
V: TRBV19
CDR3: CASNNPDGSNYGYTF
DNA: TGTGCCAGTAACAACCCAGACGGATCCAACTATGGCTACACCTTC

J: TRBJ2-7
size: -
D: -
V: TRBV27
CDR3: CASGKLTGRQAYEQYF
DNA: TGTGCCAGCGGAAAGTTAACAGGCAGACAGGCCTACGAGCAGTACTTC

J: TRBJ2-3
size: -
D: TRBD2
V: TRBV29-1
CDR3: CSVFSIAGGKISTDTQYF
DNA: TGCAGCGTTTTCTCTATAGCGGGAGGGAAGATTAGCACAGATACGCAGTATTTT

J: TRBJ2-1
size: -
D: TRBD2
V: TRBV9
CDR3: CASSVGTSGGREQFF
DNA: TGTGCCAGCAGCGTAGGGACTAGCGGGGGCCGGGAGCAGTTCTTC

J: TRBJ2-3
size: -
D: TRBD1
V: TRBV5-4
CDR3: CASSPGQGVGDTQYF
DNA: TGTGCCAGCAGCCCCGGACAGGGGGTTGGAGATACGCAGTATTTT

J: TRBJ2-1
size: -
D: -
V: TRBV6-1
CDR3: CASSEAEVDFPTEQFF
DNA: TGTGCCAGCAGTGAAGCCGAAGTAGATTTTCCTACTGAGCAGTTCTTC

J: TRBJ1-2
size: few
D: -
V: TRBV29-1
CDR3: CSVESMSGYTF
DNA: TGCAGCGTTGAATCTATGTCGGGCTACACCTTC

J: TRBJ2-1
size: -
D: TRBD2
V: TRBV25-1
CDR3: CASSGLAGEGPTYNEQFF
DNA: TGTGCCAGCAGTGGACTAGCGGGAGAGGGGCCCACCTACAATGAGCAGTTCTTC

J: TRBJ1-5
size: once
D: -
V: TRBV2
CDR3: CASSDGQINQPQHF
DNA: TGTGCCAGCAGTGATGGACAGATCAATCAGCCCCAGCATTTT

J: TRBJ1-2
size: -
D: -
V: TRBV6-6
CDR3: CASSYAGRTNYGYTF
DNA: TGTGCCAGCAGTTACGCGGGCAGAACTAACTATGGCTACACCTTC

J: TRBJ1-1
size: -
D: TRBD1
V: TRBV27
CDR3: CASSSRQGQNTEAFF
DNA: TGTGCCAGCAGTTCAAGACAGGGGCAGAACACTGAAGCTTTCTTT

J: TRBJ2-7
size: once
D: TRBD1
V: TRBV5-1
CDR3: CASSYRPGGYEQYF
DNA: TGCGCCAGCAGCTACCGTCCAGGGGGCTACGAGCAGTACTTC

J: TRBJ2-7
size: -
D: TRBD2
V: TRBV19
CDR3: CASTPSGGGEQYF
DNA: TGTGCCAGTACCCCTAGCGGGGGCGGCGAGCAGTACTTC

J: TRBJ2-7
size: -
D: TRBD1
V: TRBV7-9
CDR3: CASSLPFGVATGVGEQYF
DNA: TGTGCCAGCAGCTTACCGTTCGGGGTGGCGACAGGGGTTGGAGAGCAGTACTTC

J: TRBJ2-7
size: -
D: TRBD2
V: TRBV11-3
CDR3: CASSPGLSYEQYF
DNA: TGTGCCAGCAGCCCGGGACTATCCTACGAGCAGTACTTC

J: TRBJ2-7
size: -
D: -
V: TRBV5-1
CDR3: CASSFGQGHSYEQYF
DNA: TGCGCCAGCAGCTTTGGGCAAGGCCATTCCTACGAGCAGTACTTC

J: TRBJ1-1
size: -
D: -
V: TRBV15
CDR3: CATRRGIERSLEAFF
DNA: TGTGCCACCAGGAGGGGCATAGAGAGGAGTCTCGAAGCTTTCTTT

J: TRBJ2-3
size: -
D: -
V: TRBV7-8
CDR3: CASSYLTGVGTDTQYF
DNA: TGTGCCAGCAGCTACTTAACAGGTGTTGGCACAGATACGCAGTATTTT

J: TRBJ1-1
size: once
D: -
V: TRBV11-2
CDR3: CASSYEGGKVEAFF
DNA: TGTGCCAGCAGCTACGAAGGAGGGAAGGTAGAAGCTTTCTTT

J: TRBJ2-1
size: once
D: -
V: TRBV27
CDR3: CASRDFNNEQFF
DNA: TGTGCCAGCAGGGACTTCAACAATGAGCAGTTCTTC

J: TRBJ1-5
size: -
D: -
V: TRBV29-1
CDR3: CSVVWGGNQPQHF
DNA: TGCAGCGTTGTGTGGGGTGGCAATCAGCCCCAGCATTTT

J: TRBJ2-3
size: -
D: -
V: TRBV27
CDR3: CASSLSESGDTQYF
DNA: TGTGCCAGCAGTTTATCGGAATCGGGAGATACGCAGTATTTT

J: TRBJ2-7
size: once
D: -
V: TRBV27
CDR3: CASRPVDTKSSYEQYF
DNA: TGTGCCAGCAGACCCGTCGACACCAAGAGCTCCTACGAGCAGTACTTC

J: TRBJ2-7
size: -
D: -
V: TRBV7-9
CDR3: CASSLGGTYEQYF
DNA: TGTGCCAGCAGCTTGGGAGGCACCTACGAGCAGTACTTC

J: TRBJ2-7
size: -
D: -
V: TRBV27
CDR3: CASSLTGGAFEEQYF
DNA: TGTGCCAGCAGTTTAACTGGGGGGGCCTTCGAAGAGCAGTACTTC

J: TRBJ2-2
size: -
D: -
V: TRBV9
CDR3: CASSTSQSDSRSDGELFF
DNA: TGTGCCAGCAGCACATCACAGTCGGACTCCCGAAGCGACGGGGAGCTGTTTTTT

J: TRBJ1-5
size: -
D: -
V: TRBV6-5
CDR3: CASSQVGQPQHF
DNA: TGTGCCAGCAGCCAGGTTGGGCAGCCCCAGCATTTT

J: TRBJ2-7
size: -
D: -
V: TRBV19
CDR3: CASSRDIPYEQYF
DNA: TGTGCCAGTAGTCGGGACATACCCTACGAGCAGTACTTC

J: TRBJ2-1
size: -
D: -
V: TRBV11-3
CDR3: CASSGRLNNEQFF
DNA: TGTGCCAGCAGCGGGAGACTAAACAATGAGCAGTTCTTC

J: TRBJ2-7
size: -
D: TRBD2
V: TRBV4-1
CDR3: CASSHPGGASYEQYF
DNA: TGCGCCAGCAGCCACCCCGGGGGGGCCTCCTACGAGCAGTACTTC

J: TRBJ2-1
size: -
D: -
V: TRBV7-2
CDR3: CASSLEGRGGYNEQFF
DNA: TGTGCCAGCAGCCTTGAGGGCAGGGGAGGATACAATGAGCAGTTCTTC

J: TRBJ2-1
size: -
D: -
V: TRBV7-9
CDR3: CASRSGVSSYNEQFF
DNA: TGTGCCAGCAGGTCAGGGGTTAGCTCCTACAATGAGCAGTTCTTC

J: TRBJ2-7
size: -
D: TRBD1
V: TRBV19
CDR3: CASSIAGTDTYEQYF
DNA: TGTGCCAGTAGTATAGCCGGGACAGATACATACGAGCAGTACTTC

J: TRBJ2-7
size: -
D: -
V: TRBV18
CDR3: CASSPRERVSSYEQYF
DNA: TGTGCCAGCTCACCAAGGGAGCGGGTATCCTCCTACGAGCAGTACTTC

J: TRBJ2-2
size: -
D: TRBD2
V: TRBV7-6
CDR3: CASSLGQAGGQGVFF
DNA: TGTGCCAGCAGCTTGGGTCAGGCGGGAGGCCAAGGGGTGTTTTTT